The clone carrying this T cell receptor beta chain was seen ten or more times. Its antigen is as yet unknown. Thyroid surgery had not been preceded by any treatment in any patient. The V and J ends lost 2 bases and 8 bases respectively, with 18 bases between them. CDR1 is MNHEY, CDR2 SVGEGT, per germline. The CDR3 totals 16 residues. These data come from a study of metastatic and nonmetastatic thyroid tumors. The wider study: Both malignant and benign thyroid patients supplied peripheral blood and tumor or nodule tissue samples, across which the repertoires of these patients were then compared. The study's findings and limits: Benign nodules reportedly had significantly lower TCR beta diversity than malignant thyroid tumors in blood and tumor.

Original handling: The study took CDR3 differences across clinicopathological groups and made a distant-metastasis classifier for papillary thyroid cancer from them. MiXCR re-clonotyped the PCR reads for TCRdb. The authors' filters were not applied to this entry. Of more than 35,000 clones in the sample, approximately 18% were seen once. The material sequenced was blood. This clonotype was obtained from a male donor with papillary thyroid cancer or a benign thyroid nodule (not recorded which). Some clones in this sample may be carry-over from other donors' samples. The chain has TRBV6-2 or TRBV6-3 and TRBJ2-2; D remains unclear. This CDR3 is CASSYIRSEPWGELFF. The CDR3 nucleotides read TGTGCCAGCAGTTACATACGGTCCGAACCCTGGGGGGAGCTGTTTTTT.